This T cell receptor (beta chain) was sequenced in a study of tumor and adjacent non-tumor tissue in lung cancer. Study at large: Patients were aged about 30 to 85, fewer than twelve men and a handful of women, stage I to III. Millions of productive TCRbeta reads were obtained per sample on average. Study conclusions and caveats: Patients with more diverse tumor TCRs had worse survival. TCR diversity was significantly greater in tumor than normal lung tissue.

Only one count was recorded for this clonotype. Antigen: not known. The junction does not match germline at one end; this may be a read error. TCRbeta libraries were built with three rounds of nested PCR, modified from ARM-PCR. MiXCR was run by TCRdb on the multiplex PCR reads, yielding one entry per CDR3 protein. The top ten clones hold 21% of a sample with about 86,000 distinct CDR3 sequences, 65% to 80% of them seen once. CDR3 length: 16 residues. This sample's RNA came from whole unsorted tissue. The normal lung tissue was taken more than 3 cm from the tumor edge. This rearrangement joins TRBV12-3 or TRBV12-4 to TRBJ2-2; 9 nucleotides align to TRBD1. Sequenced: distant non-tumor lung tissue. This TCR was recovered from a woman between 45 and 60 years old with non-small cell lung cancer. The CDR3 nucleotides read TGTGCCAGCACTTTAGGGACAGGGACAAACAACTGGGAGCTGTTCTTT. Amino acids: CASTLGTGTNNWELFF.